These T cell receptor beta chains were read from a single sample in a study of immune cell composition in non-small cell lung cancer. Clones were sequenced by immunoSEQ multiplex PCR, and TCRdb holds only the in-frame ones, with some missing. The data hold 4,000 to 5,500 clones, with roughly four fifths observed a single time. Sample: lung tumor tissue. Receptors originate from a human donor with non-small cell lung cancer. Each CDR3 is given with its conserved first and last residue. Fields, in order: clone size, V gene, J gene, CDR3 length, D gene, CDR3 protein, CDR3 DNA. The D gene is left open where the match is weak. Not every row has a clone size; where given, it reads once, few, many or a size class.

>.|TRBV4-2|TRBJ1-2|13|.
CASSQDGRDGYTF
TGTGCCAGCAGCCAAGATGGGAGGGACGGCTACACCTTC
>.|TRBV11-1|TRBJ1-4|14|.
CASSHRGGDEKLFF
TGTGCCAGCAGCCATAGGGGGGGAGATGAAAAACTGTTTTTT
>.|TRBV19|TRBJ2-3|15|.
CASSIFGGGGNTQYF
TGTGCCAGTAGTATTTTTGGGGGTGGGGGAAATACGCAGTATTTT
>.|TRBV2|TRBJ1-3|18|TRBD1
CASRPSLGQGARGNTIYF
TGTGCCAGCAGGCCCTCGTTGGGACAGGGGGCGCGAGGAAACACCATATATTTT
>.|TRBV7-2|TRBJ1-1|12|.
CASSSGVGGAFF
TGTGCCAGCAGCTCCGGGGTAGGGGGAGCTTTCTTT
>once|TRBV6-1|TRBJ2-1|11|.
CASHQWPEQFF
TGTGCCAGCCACCAGTGGCCTGAGCAGTTCTTC
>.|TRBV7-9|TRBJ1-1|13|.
CASSLDANTEAFF
TGTGCCAGCAGCTTAGATGCGAACACTGAAGCTTTCTTT
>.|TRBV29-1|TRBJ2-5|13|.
CSVAPRYQETQYF
TGCAGCGTTGCCCCACGGTACCAAGAGACCCAGTACTTC
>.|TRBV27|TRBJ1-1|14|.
CASGRRGQNTEAFF
TGTGCCAGCGGCCGGAGAGGGCAGAACACTGAAGCTTTCTTT
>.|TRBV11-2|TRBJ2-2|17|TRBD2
CASSFYSGGLNTGELFF
TGTGCCAGCAGTTTCTATAGCGGGGGCCTGAACACCGGGGAGCTGTTTTTT
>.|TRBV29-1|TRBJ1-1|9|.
CSVGPEAFF
TGCAGCGTTGGGCCTGAAGCTTTCTTT
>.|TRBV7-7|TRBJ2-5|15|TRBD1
CASSLSPGTEETQYF
TGTGCCAGCAGCTTATCTCCCGGGACAGAAGAGACCCAGTACTTC
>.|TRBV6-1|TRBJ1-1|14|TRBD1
CAGGTGAGVAEAFF
TGTGCGGGCGGGACAGGGGCGGGGGTCGCTGAAGCTTTCTTT
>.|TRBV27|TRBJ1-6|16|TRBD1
CASSLVRGTYNSPLHF
TGTGCCAGCAGTTTGGTCAGGGGGACCTATAATTCACCCCTCCACTTT
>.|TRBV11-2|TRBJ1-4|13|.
CASSHPPDEKLFF
TGTGCCAGCAGCCACCCCCCGGATGAAAAACTGTTTTTT
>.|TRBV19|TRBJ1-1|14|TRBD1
CASSAGQGNTEAFF
TGTGCCAGTAGTGCGGGACAGGGGAACACTGAAGCTTTCTTT
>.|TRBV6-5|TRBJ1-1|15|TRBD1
CASSYDRGGETEAFF
TGTGCCAGCAGTTACGACAGGGGAGGAGAGACTGAAGCTTTCTTT
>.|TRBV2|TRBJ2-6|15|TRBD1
CASRGQGAGANVLTF
TGTGCCAGCAGGGGACAGGGGGCTGGGGCCAACGTCCTGACTTTC
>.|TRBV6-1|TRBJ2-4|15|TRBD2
CASRSSAGGENIQYF
TGTGCCAGCAGGTCCTCAGCGGGGGGAGAGAACATTCAGTACTTC
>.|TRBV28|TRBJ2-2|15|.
CASSLIVGNTGELFF
TGTGCCAGCAGTTTAATTGTAGGGAACACCGGGGAGCTGTTTTTT
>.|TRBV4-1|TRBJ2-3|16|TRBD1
CASSQDATGGVDTQYF
TGCGCCAGCAGCCAAGACGCGACAGGGGGCGTAGATACGCAGTATTTT
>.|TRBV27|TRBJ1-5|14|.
CASKSEGKRQPQHF
TGTGCCAGCAAAAGCGAGGGGAAGAGACAGCCCCAGCATTTT
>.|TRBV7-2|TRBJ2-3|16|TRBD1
CASSFTGTGRTDTQYF
TGTGCCAGCAGCTTTACCGGGACAGGGAGGACAGATACGCAGTATTTT
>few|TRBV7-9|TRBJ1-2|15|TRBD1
CASSPRTGRYYGYTF
TGTGCCAGCAGCCCTCGGACAGGGCGATACTATGGCTACACCTTC
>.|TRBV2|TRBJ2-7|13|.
CASSNTGPYEQYF
TGTGCCAGCAGCAATACAGGGCCCTACGAGCAGTACTTC
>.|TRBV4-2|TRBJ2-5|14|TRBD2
CASSQDSGGETQYF
TGTGCCAGCAGCCAAGACAGCGGGGGGGAGACCCAGTACTTC
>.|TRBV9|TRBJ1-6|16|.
CASSWGGDPPDSPLHF
TGTGCCAGCAGCTGGGGCGGGGACCCTCCGGATTCACCCCTCCACTTT
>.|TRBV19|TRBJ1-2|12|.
CASSLRSYGYTF
TGTGCCAGTAGTCTCAGGAGCTATGGCTACACCTTC
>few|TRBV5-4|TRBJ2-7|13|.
CASSLRPSYEQYF
TGTGCCAGCAGCTTGAGGCCTAGCTACGAGCAGTACTTC
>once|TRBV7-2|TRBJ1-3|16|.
CASSLGQVASGNTIYF
TGTGCCAGCAGCTTAGGGCAGGTTGCTTCTGGAAACACCATATATTTT
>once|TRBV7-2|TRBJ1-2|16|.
CASSLAGDSPIYGYTF
TGTGCCAGCAGCTTAGCGGGGGACTCCCCTATCTATGGCTACACCTTC
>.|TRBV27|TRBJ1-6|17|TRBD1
CASSFRTGYSYNSPLHF
TGTGCCAGCAGTTTTAGGACAGGATACTCCTATAATTCACCCCTCCACTTT
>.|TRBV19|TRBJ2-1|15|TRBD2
CASLTSGGSAYEQFF
TGTGCCAGTCTCACTAGCGGGGGGTCCGCCTATGAGCAGTTCTTC
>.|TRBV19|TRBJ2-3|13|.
CASSATSTDTQYF
TGTGCCAGTAGTGCGACTAGCACAGATACGCAGTATTTT
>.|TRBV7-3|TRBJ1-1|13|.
CASSLDLGPEAFF
TGTGCCAGCAGCTTAGATTTGGGGCCTGAAGCTTTCTTT
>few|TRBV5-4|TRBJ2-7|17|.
CASSLGDSRTSSYEQYF
TGTGCCAGCTCCTTAGGGGACTCCAGGACAAGCTCCTACGAGCAGTACTTC
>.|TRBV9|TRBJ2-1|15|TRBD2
CASSEGLAGGNEQFF
TGTGCCAGCAGCGAGGGACTAGCGGGGGGAAATGAGCAGTTCTTC
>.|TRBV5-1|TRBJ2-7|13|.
CASSSGTTYEQYF
TGCGCCAGCAGCTCGGGAACGACCTACGAGCAGTACTTC
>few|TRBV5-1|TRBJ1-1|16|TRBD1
CASSLDRGRGNTEAFF
TGCGCCAGCAGCTTGGACAGGGGGCGCGGGAACACTGAAGCTTTCTTT
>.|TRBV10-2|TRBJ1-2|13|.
CASHPEMGYGYTF
TGCGCCAGCCACCCGGAGATGGGCTATGGCTACACCTTC
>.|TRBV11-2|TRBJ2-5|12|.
CASSLMKETQYF
TGTGCCAGCAGCTTAATGAAAGAGACCCAGTACTTC
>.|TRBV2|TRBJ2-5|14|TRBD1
CASGGGTGEETQYF
TGTGCCAGCGGGGGGGGGACAGGGGAAGAGACCCAGTACTTC
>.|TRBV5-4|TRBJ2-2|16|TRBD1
CASSFTGTANTGELFF
TGTGCCAGCAGCTTTACCGGGACAGCAAACACCGGGGAGCTGTTTTTT
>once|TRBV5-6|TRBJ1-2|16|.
CASSQGMGGLGYGYTF
TGTGCCAGCAGCCAGGGAATGGGCGGCCTCGGCTATGGCTACACCTTC
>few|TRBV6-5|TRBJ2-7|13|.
CASRHGVSYEQYF
TGTGCCAGCAGGCACGGGGTCTCCTACGAGCAGTACTTC
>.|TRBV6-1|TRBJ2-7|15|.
CASMGLGSYAYEQYF
TGTGCCAGCATGGGGTTGGGGTCCTACGCCTACGAGCAGTACTTC
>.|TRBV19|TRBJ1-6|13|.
CASSMKGNSPLHF
TGTGCCAGTAGTATGAAGGGTAATTCACCCCTCCACTTT
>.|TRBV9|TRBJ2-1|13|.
CASSPTSPGEQFF
TGTGCCAGCAGCCCCACCTCCCCCGGTGAGCAGTTCTTC
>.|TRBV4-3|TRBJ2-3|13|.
CASSQDRRGTQYF
TGCGCCAGCAGCCAAGATCGGAGGGGTACGCAGTATTTT
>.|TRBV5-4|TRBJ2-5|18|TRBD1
CASSPRQGRIGSRETQYF
TGTGCCAGCAGCCCTCGACAGGGGAGAATTGGTTCGAGGGAGACCCAGTACTTC
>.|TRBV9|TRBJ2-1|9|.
CASGGGQFF
TGTGCCAGCGGTGGGGGGCAGTTCTTC